Listed below are T cell receptor beta chains from one sample, sequenced in a study of vaccination effects on CD4 cells after COVID-19. Assay: immunoSEQ multiplex PCR; the TCRdb copy retains only in-frame clones and omits some. The repertoire holds about 66,000 clones, with around two thirds as singletons. These receptors have no identified antigens. This sample comprised CD4+ T cells from PBMCs cultured without peptide, obtained after COVID-19 vaccination. These receptors all stem from a human donor who received a COVID-19 vaccine. CDR3s include the opening cysteine and the closing phenylalanine or tryptophan. A D gene is named only where the DNA matches it firmly. Not all rows give a size; the values are once, few, many and, for expanded clones, a class.

V gene	clone size	J gene	D gene	CDR3 DNA	CDR3 protein
TRBV5-6	-	TRBJ2-3	-	TGTGCCAGCAGCCAGGGTGGGCGAGGCGGAGATACGCAGTATTTT	CASSQGGRGGDTQYF
TRBV3-1/TRBV3-2	-	TRBJ2-3	TRBD1	TGTGCCAGCAGCACCGGGACAGGGGGATCCACAGATACGCAGTATTTT	CASSTGTGGSTDTQYF
TRBV5-1	-	TRBJ1-2	TRBD1	TGCGCCAGCAGCTTGGTAGGCACAGGGGGCAACGGCTACACCTTC	CASSLVGTGGNGYTF
TRBV19	few	TRBJ1-1	TRBD1	TGTGCCAGTAGTATCCCAGGGGGCTGGGCTTTCTTT	CASSIPGGWAFF
TRBV5-1	-	TRBJ1-2	-	TGCGCCAGCAGCCCGGCCGCCAACTATGGCTACACCTTC	CASSPAANYGYTF
TRBV21-1	-	TRBJ1-3	-	TGTGCCAGCAGCAGCAGGGTCACCTTTGGAAACACCATATATTTT	CASSSRVTFGNTIYF
TRBV7-5	-	TRBJ1-1	-	TGTGCCAGAACCCTTAAGAACACTGAAGCTTTCTTT	CARTLKNTEAFF
TRBV18	-	TRBJ1-2	-	TGTGCCAGCTCACCTACTCAGGACAGCGGTGGCTACACCTTC	CASSPTQDSGGYTF
TRBV19	-	TRBJ2-6	-	TGTGCCAGTAGTTTCCAGGGTCCCAACGTCCTGACTTTC	CASSFQGPNVLTF
TRBV7-2	-	TRBJ1-4	-	TGTGCCAGCAGCTTAGCGATCCGGTCTAATGAAAAACTGTTTTTT	CASSLAIRSNEKLFF
TRBV5-1	-	TRBJ2-5	TRBD1	TGCGCCAGCAGCACTGACCCCGGGACAGGGAACCAAGAGACCCAGTACTTC	CASSTDPGTGNQETQYF
TRBV19	once	TRBJ2-5	TRBD2	TGTGCCAGTAGTCGCGTGGGGGGGGGAGTCGAGACCCAGTACTTC	CASSRVGGGVETQYF
TRBV19	-	TRBJ1-4	TRBD1	TGTGCCAGTAGTCCGCCGGGACAGGGAAATGAAAAACTGTTTTTT	CASSPPGQGNEKLFF
TRBV29-1	-	TRBJ1-1	TRBD1	TGCAGCGTTGCACAGGGGCTCACTGAAGCTTTCTTT	CSVAQGLTEAFF
TRBV11-2	medium-sized	TRBJ2-1	TRBD2	TGTGCCAGCAGCTCCCATAGCGGGGGGCTGGGGGGTGAGCAGTTCTTC	CASSSHSGGLGGEQFF
TRBV10-3	-	TRBJ1-2	-	TGTGCCATCAGTGAGTCCCTGTCAGTGCCCGATGGCTACACCTTC	CAISESLSVPDGYTF
TRBV5-1	-	TRBJ2-5	TRBD1	TGCGCCAGCAGCACCCGACAGGGGGGAGAGACCCAGTACTTC	CASSTRQGGETQYF
TRBV9	-	TRBJ2-3	TRBD2	TGTGCCAGCAGCGTTTCCTGGACTAGCGGTCCACATACGCAGTATTTT	CASSVSWTSGPHTQYF